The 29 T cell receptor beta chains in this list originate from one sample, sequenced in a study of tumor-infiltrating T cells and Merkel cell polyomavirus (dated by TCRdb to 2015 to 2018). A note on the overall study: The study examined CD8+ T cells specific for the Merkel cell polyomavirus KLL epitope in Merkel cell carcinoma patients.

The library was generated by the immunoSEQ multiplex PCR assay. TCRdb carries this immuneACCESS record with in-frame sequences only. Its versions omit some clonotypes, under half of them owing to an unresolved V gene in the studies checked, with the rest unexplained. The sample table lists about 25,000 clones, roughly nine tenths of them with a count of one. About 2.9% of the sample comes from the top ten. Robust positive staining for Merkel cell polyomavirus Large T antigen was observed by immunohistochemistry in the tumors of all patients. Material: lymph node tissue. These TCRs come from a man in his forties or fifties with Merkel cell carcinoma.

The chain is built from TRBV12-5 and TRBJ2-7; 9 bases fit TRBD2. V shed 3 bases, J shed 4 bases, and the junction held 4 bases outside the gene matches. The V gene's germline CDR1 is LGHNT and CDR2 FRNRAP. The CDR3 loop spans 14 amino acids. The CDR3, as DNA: TGTGCTAGTGGTTTTGGCGGGAGGGGGTACGAGCAGTACTTC. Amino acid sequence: CASGFGGRGYEQYF.

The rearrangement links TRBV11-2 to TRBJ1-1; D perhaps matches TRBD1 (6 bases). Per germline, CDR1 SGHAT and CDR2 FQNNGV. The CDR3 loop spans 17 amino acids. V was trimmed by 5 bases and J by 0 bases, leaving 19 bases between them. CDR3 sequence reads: CASSHLPGAGMNTEAFF. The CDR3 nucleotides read TGTGCCAGCAGCCATCTTCCAGGGGCAGGAATGAACACTGAAGCTTTCTTT.

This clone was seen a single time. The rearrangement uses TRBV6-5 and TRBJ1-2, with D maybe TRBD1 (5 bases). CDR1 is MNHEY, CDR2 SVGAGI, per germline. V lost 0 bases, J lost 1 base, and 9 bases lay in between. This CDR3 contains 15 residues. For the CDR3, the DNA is TGTGCCAGCAGTTACTCCCAGGGCTTTAACTATGGCTACACCTTC. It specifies CASSYSQGFNYGYTF.

CDR3 bases: TGTGCCAGCAGCCTAGGGACTAGCTCCTACAATGAGCAGTTCTTC. Translation: CASSLGTSSYNEQFF. The chain has TRBV7-9 and TRBJ2-1; 8 nucleotides match TRBD2. The germline gives CDR1 SEHNR, CDR2 FQNEAQ (reference sequence). The CDR3 totals 15 residues. Losses at the gene ends were 5 bases for V and 0 bases for J; bases not matched to a gene: 3.

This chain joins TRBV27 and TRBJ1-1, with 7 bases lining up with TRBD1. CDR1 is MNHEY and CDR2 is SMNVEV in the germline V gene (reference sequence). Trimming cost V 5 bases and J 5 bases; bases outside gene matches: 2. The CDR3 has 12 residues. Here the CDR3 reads CASSTGVTEAFF. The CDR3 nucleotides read TGTGCCAGCAGTACAGGGGTGACTGAAGCTTTCTTT.

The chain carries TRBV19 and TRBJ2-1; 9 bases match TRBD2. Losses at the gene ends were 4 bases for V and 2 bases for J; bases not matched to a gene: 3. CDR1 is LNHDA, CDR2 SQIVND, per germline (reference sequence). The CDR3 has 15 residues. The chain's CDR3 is CASSNSGGAYNEQFF. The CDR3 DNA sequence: TGTGCCAGTAGTAATAGCGGGGGCGCCTACAATGAGCAGTTCTTC.

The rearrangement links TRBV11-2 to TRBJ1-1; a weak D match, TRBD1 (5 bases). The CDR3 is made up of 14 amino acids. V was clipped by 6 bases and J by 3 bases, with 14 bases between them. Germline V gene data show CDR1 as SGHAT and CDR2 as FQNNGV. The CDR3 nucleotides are TGTGCCAGCAGGTTACTTTCAGGGTACACTGAAGCTTTCTTT. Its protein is CASRLLSGYTEAFF.

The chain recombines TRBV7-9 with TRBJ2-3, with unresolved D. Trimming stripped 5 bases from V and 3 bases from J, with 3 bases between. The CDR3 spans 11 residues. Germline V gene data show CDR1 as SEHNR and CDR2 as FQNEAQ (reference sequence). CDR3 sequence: CASSPTDTQYF. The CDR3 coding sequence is TGTGCCAGCAGCCCGACAGATACGCAGTATTTT.

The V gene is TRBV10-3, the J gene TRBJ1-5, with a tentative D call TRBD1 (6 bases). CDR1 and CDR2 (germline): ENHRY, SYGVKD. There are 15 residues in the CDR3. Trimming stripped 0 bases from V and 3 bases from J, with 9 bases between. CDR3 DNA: TGTGCCATCAGTGAGTCAGGGGGGGACAATCAGCCCCAGCATTTT. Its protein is CAISESGGDNQPQHF.

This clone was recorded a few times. Here the CDR3 reads CASRGGTDGNTIYF. For the CDR3, the DNA is TGCGCCAGCAGAGGAGGGACAGATGGAAACACCATATATTTT. J is TRBJ1-3 and V is TRBV5-1; the match to TRBD1 covers 7 bases. With V trimmed by 5 bases and J by 3 bases, 5 bases remained unmatched. The length of the CDR3 is 14 residues. The V gene's germline CDR1 is SGHRS and CDR2 YFSETQ. Combining the CDR3 with reference TRBV5-1 and TRBJ1-3 gives the whole variable domain KAGVTQTPRYLIKTRGQQVTLSCSPISGHRSVSWYQQTPGQGLQFLFEYFSETQRNKGNFPGRFSGRQFSNSRSEMNVSTLELGDSALYLCASRGGTDGNTIYFGEGSWLTVV.

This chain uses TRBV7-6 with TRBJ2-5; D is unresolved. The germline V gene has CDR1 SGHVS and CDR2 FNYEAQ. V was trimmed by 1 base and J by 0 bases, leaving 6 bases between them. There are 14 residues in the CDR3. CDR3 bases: TGTGCCAGCAGCTTAGTGGAGTACCAAGAGACCCAGTACTTC. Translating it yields CASSLVEYQETQYF.

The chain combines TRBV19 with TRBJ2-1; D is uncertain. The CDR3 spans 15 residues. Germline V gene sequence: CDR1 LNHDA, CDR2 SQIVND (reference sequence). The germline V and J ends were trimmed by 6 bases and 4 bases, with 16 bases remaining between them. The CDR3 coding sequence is TGTGCCAGTAGGCTAGAAGCCCACCTGTACAATGAGCAGTTCTTC. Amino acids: CASRLEAHLYNEQFF.

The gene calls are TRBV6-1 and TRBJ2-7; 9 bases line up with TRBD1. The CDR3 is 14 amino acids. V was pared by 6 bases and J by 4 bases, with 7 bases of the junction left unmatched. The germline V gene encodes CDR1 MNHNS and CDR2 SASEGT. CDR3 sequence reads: CASRRDRVMYEQYF. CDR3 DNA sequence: TGTGCCAGCAGGCGGGACAGGGTAATGTACGAGCAGTACTTC.

The CDR3 protein is CASSVGVPGGLDEQYF. CDR3 in DNA: TGTGCCAGCAGCGTAGGGGTCCCAGGGGGATTGGATGAGCAGTACTTC. The chain is built from TRBV9 and TRBJ2-7, with 7 bases matching TRBD1. CDR1 is SGDLS, CDR2 YYNGEE, per germline. This CDR3 has 16 amino acids. V lost 0 bases and J lost 7; bases outside the gene matches: 13.

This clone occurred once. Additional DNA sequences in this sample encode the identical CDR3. The CDR3 nucleotides read TGTGCCAGCAGCCTTAGCATTAGTAAGGAGCAGTACTTC. The encoded protein is CASSLSISKEQYF. The chain combines TRBV5-5 with TRBJ2-7; D unresolved. The germline V gene has CDR1 SGHKS and CDR2 YYEKEE (reference sequence). The germline V and J ends were trimmed by 4 bases and 7 bases, with 15 bases remaining between them. The CDR3 loop spans 13 amino acids.

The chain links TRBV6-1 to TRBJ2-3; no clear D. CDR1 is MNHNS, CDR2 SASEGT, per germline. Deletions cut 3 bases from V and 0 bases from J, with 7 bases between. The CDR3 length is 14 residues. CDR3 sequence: CASSEGPSTDTQYF. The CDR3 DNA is TGTGCCAGCAGTGAGGGCCCTAGCACAGATACGCAGTATTTT.

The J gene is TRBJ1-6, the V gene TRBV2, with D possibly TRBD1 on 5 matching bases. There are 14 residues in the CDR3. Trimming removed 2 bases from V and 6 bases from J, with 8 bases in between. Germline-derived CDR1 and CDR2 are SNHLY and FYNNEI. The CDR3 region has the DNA TGTGCCAGCAGTGAAAGGGGCGGTAATTCACCCCTCCACTTT. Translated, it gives CASSERGGNSPLHF.

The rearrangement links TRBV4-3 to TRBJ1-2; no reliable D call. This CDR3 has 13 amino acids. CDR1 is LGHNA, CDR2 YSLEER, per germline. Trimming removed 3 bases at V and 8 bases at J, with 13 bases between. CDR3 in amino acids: CASSHLQWRGYTF. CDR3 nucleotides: TGCGCCAGCAGCCACCTACAATGGAGAGGCTACACCTTC.

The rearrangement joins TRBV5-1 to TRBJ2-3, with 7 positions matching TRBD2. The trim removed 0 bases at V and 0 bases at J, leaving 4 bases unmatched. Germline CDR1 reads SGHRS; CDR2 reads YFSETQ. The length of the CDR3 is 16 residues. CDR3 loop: CASSLDQAGSTDTQYF. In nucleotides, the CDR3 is TGCGCCAGCAGCTTGGACCAAGCGGGGAGCACAGATACGCAGTATTTT.

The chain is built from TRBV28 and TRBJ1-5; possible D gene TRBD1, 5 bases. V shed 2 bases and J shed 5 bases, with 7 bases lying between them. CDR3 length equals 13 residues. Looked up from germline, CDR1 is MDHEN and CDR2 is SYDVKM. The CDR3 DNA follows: TGTGCCAGCAGTTTACTGACAGATCAGCCCCAGCATTTT. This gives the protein CASSLLTDQPQHF.

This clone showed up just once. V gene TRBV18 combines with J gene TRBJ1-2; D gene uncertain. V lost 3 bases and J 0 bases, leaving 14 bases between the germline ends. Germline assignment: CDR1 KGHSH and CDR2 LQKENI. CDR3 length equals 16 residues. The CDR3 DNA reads TGTGCCAGCTCACCGACCCAGGCCCTAACTAACTATGGCTACACCTTC. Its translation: CASSPTQALTNYGYTF.

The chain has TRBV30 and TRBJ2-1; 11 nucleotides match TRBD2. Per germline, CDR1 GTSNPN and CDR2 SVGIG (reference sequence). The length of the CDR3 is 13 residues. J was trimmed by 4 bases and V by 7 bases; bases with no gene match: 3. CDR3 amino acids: CAFTSGGYNEQFF. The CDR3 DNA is TGTGCCTTCACTAGCGGGGGTTACAATGAGCAGTTCTTC.

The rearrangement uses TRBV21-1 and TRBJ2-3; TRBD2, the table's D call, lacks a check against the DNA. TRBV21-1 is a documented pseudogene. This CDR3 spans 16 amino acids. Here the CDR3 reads CASSPPRGGVADTQYF. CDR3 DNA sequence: TGTGCCAGCAGCCCCCCGCGGGGGGGGGTGGCAGATACGCAGTATTTT.

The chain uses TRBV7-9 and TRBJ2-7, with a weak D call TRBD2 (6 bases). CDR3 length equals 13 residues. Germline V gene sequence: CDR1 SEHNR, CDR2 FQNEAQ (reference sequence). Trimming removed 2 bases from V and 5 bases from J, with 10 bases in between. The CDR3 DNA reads TGTGCCAGCAGCTTACGGGAGTCCCACGAGCAGTACTTC. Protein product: CASSLRESHEQYF. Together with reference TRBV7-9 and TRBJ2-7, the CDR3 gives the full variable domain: DTGVSQNPRHKITKRGQNVTFRCDPISEHNRLYWYRQTLGQGPEFLTYFQNEAQLEKSRLLSDRFSAERPKGSFSTLEIQRTEQGDSAMYLCASSLRESHEQYFGPGTRLTVT.

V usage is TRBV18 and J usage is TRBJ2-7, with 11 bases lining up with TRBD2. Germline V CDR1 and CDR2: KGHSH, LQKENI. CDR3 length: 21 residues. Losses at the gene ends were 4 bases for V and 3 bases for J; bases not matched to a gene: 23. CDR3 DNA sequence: TGTGCCAGCTCACTTGCCGAATCCGGGACTAGCGGAGGGAGGGTGCTCTACGAGCAGTACTTC. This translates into CASSLAESGTSGGRVLYEQYF.

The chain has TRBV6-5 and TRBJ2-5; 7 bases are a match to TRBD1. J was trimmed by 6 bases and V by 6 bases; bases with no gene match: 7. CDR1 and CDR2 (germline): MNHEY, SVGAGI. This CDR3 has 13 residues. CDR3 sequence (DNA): TGTGCCAGCAGGGCTACAGGGGAAAAGACCCAGTACTTC. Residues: CASRATGEKTQYF.

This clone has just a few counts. The DNA for the CDR3 is TGTGCCAGCAGTTACGGTTCCGGTCCCTCCTACGAGCAGTACTTC. Residues: CASSYGSGPSYEQYF. The V and J genes are TRBV6-5 and TRBJ2-7, with D uncertain. Trimming removed 2 bases at V and 0 bases at J, with 11 bases between. This CDR3 comprises 15 residues. Germline CDR1 is MNHEY and CDR2 is SVGAGI.

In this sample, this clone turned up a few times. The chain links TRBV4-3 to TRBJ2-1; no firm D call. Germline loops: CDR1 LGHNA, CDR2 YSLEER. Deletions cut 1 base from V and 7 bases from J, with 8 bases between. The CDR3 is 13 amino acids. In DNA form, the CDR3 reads TGCGCCAGCAGCCAAGTCTTGCAGAATGAGCAGTTCTTC. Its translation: CASSQVLQNEQFF.

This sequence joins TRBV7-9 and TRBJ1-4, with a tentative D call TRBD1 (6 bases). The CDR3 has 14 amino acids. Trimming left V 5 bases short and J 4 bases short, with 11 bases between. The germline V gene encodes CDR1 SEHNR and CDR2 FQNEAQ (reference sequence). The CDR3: CASSVRGLNEKLFF. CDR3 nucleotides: TGTGCCAGCAGCGTCAGGGGCCTTAATGAAAAACTGTTTTTT.